The T cell receptor beta chain under discussion was sequenced for a study of OX40 agonist ivuxolimab in advanced cancers. About the research overall: Patients enrolled in dose escalation were diagnosed with hepatocellular carcinoma, melanoma, renal cell or head and neck cancer. Partial response was recorded in three patients: one hepatocellular carcinoma and two cutaneous melanoma cases. Study results and limitations: With doses of 0.1 to 3.0 mg/kg, CD4+ and CD8+ blood T cells had undergone clonal expansion by week 6. Among the least clonally expanded were partial responders at 0.1-3.0 mg/kg.

This clone appeared a single time. Its antigen is still unknown. The CDR3 extends over 15 amino acids. Germline CDR1 and CDR2: GTSNPN and SVGIG (reference sequence). V dropped 5 bases and J dropped 2 bases, with 17 bases sitting between them. The assay was immunoSEQ multiplex PCR, and TCRdb's table has in-frame clones only and misses some. In the table there are about 18,000 clones, around four fifths of which are singletons. Source: CD4+ or CD8+ T cells sorted from blood, taken in a trial of the OX40 agonist ivuxolimab. The V call is TRBV30, the J call TRBJ2-3; D perhaps matches TRBD1 (6 bases). The receptor comes from an adult with an advanced solid tumor such as melanoma, head and neck, liver or kidney cancer. DNA of the CDR3: TGTGCCTGGTCAAATGGCAGGGGAGACACAGATACGCAGTATTTT. Translation gives CAWSNGRGDTDTQYF.